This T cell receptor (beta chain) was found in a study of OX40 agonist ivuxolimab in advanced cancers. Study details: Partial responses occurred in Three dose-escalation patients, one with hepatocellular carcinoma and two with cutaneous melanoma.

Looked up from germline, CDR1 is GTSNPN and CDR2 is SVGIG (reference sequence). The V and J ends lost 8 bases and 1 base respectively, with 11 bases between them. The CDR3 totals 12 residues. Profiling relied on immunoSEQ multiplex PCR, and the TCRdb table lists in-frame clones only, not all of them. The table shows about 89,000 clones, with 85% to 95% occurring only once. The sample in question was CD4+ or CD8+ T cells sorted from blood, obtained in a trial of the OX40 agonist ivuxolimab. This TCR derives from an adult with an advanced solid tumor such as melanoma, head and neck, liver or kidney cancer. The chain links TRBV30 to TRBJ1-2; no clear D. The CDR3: CARSRVNYGYTF. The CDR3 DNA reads TGTGCCCGGTCGCGGGTTAACTATGGCTACACCTTC.